This record concerns one T cell receptor beta chain sequence. Its antigen is unknown. Base qualities are missing; no much larger clone stands one base away. The immunoSEQ Assay, a bias-controlled multiplex PCR, was used to amplify TCRbeta CDR3 regions from genomic DNA. Per the source publication's procedure: Nucleated cell counts per sample were estimated from amplification of reference gene primers within the assay. To quantify the absolute abundance of each unique TCRbeta CDR3 rearrangement, sequence reads were collapsed and filtered. For each sample, productive Simpson clonality was calculated as the square root of Simpson's diversity index over productive rearrangements. TCRdb carries this immuneACCESS record with in-frame sequences only. Its versions omit some clonotypes, under half of them owing to an unresolved V gene in the studies checked, with the rest unexplained. V and J calls and clone size are given by that table; D and trimming were obtained from the DNA. This sample has some 200,000 clones in its table, and roughly 87% of those were observed once. The ten top clones hold about 2.2% of the sample.

In the prospective study, participants were 18 to 89 years old, resided in about two dozen geographic areas of the United States, and were enrolled through a virtual design. To assign participants to cohorts, the prospective study relied on clinical history that participants themselves reported in a screening survey and a study questionnaire. Recovered participants in ImmuneRACE Cohort 3 were defined by two consecutive negative NP/OP PCR tests, clearance by a healthcare professional, or resolution of symptoms. Mobile phlebotomists in the prospective study collected whole blood, serum and a nasopharyngeal or oropharyngeal swab from every participant. Over an approximately 2-month period, participants in the prospective study had the option of providing additional blood draws and questionnaires. Before DNA extraction, blood samples from the prospective study were shipped at room temperature or frozen.

The trim is 3 bases for V and 5 bases for J, with a gap of 6 bases between the germline ends. The CDR3 numbers 12 residues from cysteine through phenylalanine. The only DNA kept is the CDR3, 36 bases in frame from the first base. From the germline V gene, CDR1 is KGHDR and CDR2 is SFDVKD. This specimen belongs to a study of blood T cell repertoires in COVID-19 (TCRdb year 2020). For the study in its entirety: Samples covering the acute and convalescent phases of COVID-19 were provided by collaborators in the United States, Italy and Spain. The material from the prospective study consisted of cDNA or gDNA derived from T cells, B-cell-depleted T cells, or PBMCs. The dataset comprised deeply sampled blood TCRbeta repertoires from subjects exposed to, actively infected with, or recovered from COVID-19. A freely available public database, intended as a resource for researchers studying the immune response to SARS-CoV-2, is where the repertoires were released. The samples were drawn from two sources: the first 160 participants of the ongoing ImmuneRACE study, and 950 to 1,500 subjects contributed by 6 global collaborators. Sample metadata almost always included a de-identified subject ID, COVID-19 status, age in years and sex. Where available, HLA class I and class II types were taken from metadata supplied by the sample provider and were not determined by assay-based typing.

Summary of the overall study and its limitations: The quantity of clinical and demographic metadata differed by source and by participant and was supplied without curation.

Material: PBMCs or T cells enriched from blood (not recorded which). This TCR derives from a woman under 40 who had recovered from COVID-19. This chain is built from TRBV24-1 and TRBJ1-2; the D gene assignment is ambiguous. The CDR3 reads CATSDSGYGYTF. In nucleotide form, the sequence is TGTGCCACCAGTGATAGCGGTTATGGCTACACCTTC.